This T cell receptor (beta chain) originates from a study of OX40 agonist ivuxolimab in advanced cancers. For the study at large: Partial responses occurred in Three dose-escalation patients, one with hepatocellular carcinoma and two with cutaneous melanoma.

Using immunoSEQ multiplex PCR, the repertoire was profiled, and TCRdb retains in-frame clones only, with some absent. The profile covers 8,500 to 13,000 clones, with more than 60% appearing a single time and 15% to 20% taken by the ten largest. Per germline, CDR1 LGHNA and CDR2 YNFKEQ. This CDR3 comprises 15 residues. Trimming removed 1 base from V and 1 base from J, with 11 bases in between. The material sequenced was CD4+ or CD8+ T cells sorted from blood, taken in a trial of the OX40 agonist ivuxolimab. This sequence joins TRBV4-2 and TRBJ2-7, with D possibly being TRBD2 (7 bases). The clonotype originates from an adult with an advanced solid tumor such as melanoma, head and neck, liver or kidney cancer. The CDR3 loop is CASSQARGASYEQYF. CDR3 nucleotides: TGTGCCAGCAGCCAAGCTCGGGGGGCTTCCTACGAGCAGTACTTC.